This T cell receptor (beta chain) was identified during a study of CD4 T cells in relation to SARS-CoV-2 and coronaviruses. Study-wide context: PBMCs were cultured with antigen for roughly 10 days before TCR beta sequencing. The restricting HLA molecule for shared crossreactive spike epitopes was mapped.

Sequenced by immunoSEQ multiplex PCR; TCRdb stores in-frame clones only, minus some. The sample comprises 37,000 or so clones, more than 70% of which are singletons, and approximately 5% rests with the top ten. The V end was cut by 3 bases, the J end by 0 bases, with 15 bases between. CDR3 length: 17 residues. Germline-derived CDR1 and CDR2 are MDHEN and SYDVKM. Note on this clone: The antigen remains unidentified.

The receptor comes from an adult with COVID-19. The V gene is TRBV28, the J gene TRBJ2-1; D perhaps matches TRBD2 (6 bases). The sequenced material came from naive CD4+ T cells from PBMCs, cultured in vitro. Subset defined: naive CD4+ T cells isolated by negative enrichment. The CDR3 DNA reads as TGTGCCAGCAGTTTCTCAGCTAGCGCTAGCTCCTACAATGAGCAGTTCTTC. It codes for CASSFSASASSYNEQFF.